This TCR beta chain was documented in a study of T cell responses to AZD1222 COVID-19 vaccine. General study findings and limits: Regions left unmutated in variants are reportedly the target of nearly half of spike-specific TCRs.

As to this clone: Its target is unknown.

Clones were sequenced by immunoSEQ multiplex PCR, and TCRdb holds only the in-frame ones, with some missing. The table lists 85,000 to 100,000 clones, roughly 92% of them singletons. This CDR3 is built from 15 residues. With 1 base removed from V and 4 bases from J, the gap between germline ends came to 13 bases. The V gene's germline CDR1 is LNHNV and CDR2 YYDKDF (reference sequence). The specimen was peripheral blood, collected 28 days after the second AZD1222 dose. The gene calls are TRBV15 and TRBJ2-5; TRBD2 might be the D (5 bases). This receptor was taken from an adult who received the AZD1222 COVID-19 vaccine. CDR3 in DNA: TGTGCCACCAGCAGAGCCCCGGGGATCGGAGAGACCCAGTACTTC. Protein sequence: CATSRAPGIGETQYF.